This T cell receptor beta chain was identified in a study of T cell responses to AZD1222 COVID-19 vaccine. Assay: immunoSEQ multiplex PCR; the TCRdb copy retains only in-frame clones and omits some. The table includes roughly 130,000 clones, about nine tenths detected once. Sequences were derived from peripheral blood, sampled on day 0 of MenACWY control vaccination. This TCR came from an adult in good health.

CDR3 amino acids: CASSVGLAANEQFF. The CDR3 DNA is TGTGCCAGCAGCGTTGGACTAGCGGCCAATGAGCAGTTCTTC. This sequence joins TRBV9 and TRBJ2-1, with 10 positions matching TRBD2. V gave up 2 bases and J gave up 6 bases; unmatched junction bases: 2. The CDR3 contains 14 residues. The germline V gene encodes CDR1 SGDLS and CDR2 YYNGEE.